These T cell receptor beta chains were read from a single sample in a study of blood T cells in healthy people across ages. TCRdb re-analysed the 5' RACE reads in MiXCR, keeping a single row per CDR3 protein. The table has around 1.5 million distinct CDR3 sequences, 42% seen once. What was sequenced was blood. These receptors all come from a woman under 30 in good health. CDR3s include the opening cysteine and the closing phenylalanine or tryptophan. For some rows the clone size is stated as once, few or many, or as a class when expanded; others skip it.

clone_size j_call v_call cdr3_length cdr3_aa
- TRBJ2-5 TRBV10-3 14 CAIRSPGSSETQYF
- - TRBV20-1 13 CSAPFISQETQFF
- TRBJ2-5 TRBV7-6 13 CASQQTVQETQYF
- TRBJ2-1 TRBV7-9 10 CAGVGDEQFF
- TRBJ1-2 TRBV7-2 14 CASSAQGGRDGYTF
- TRBJ2-7 TRBV6-1 16 CASVWGRITQTYEQYF
few TRBJ2-7 TRBV12-3/TRBV12-4 13 CASSLLGAHEQYF
few TRBJ1-1 TRBV6-5 15 CASSPLGRGGTEAFF
many TRBJ2-1 TRBV18 16 CASSPPGSASYNEQFF
few TRBJ2-5 TRBV20-1 17 CSAIVLAGTGNLETQYF
- TRBJ1-1 TRBV15 16 CATSSGDRGRNTEAFF
- TRBJ1-1 TRBV4-1 16 CASSQAAGLIGTEAFF
- TRBJ2-2 TRBV27 11 CASTQGRELFF
many TRBJ2-3 TRBV12-3/TRBV12-4 12 CASSYSPDTQYF
few TRBJ2-1 TRBV4-1 13 CASSQVRLDEQFF
few TRBJ1-5 TRBV6-1 15 CASSEWPGSSQPQHF